The 23 T cell receptor beta chains presented below share a single source sample, sequenced in a study of cytomegalovirus exposure and HLA in healthy donors. Amplification used 60 Vbeta primers and 13 Jbeta primers. TCRdb's table, derived via immunoSEQ multiplex PCR, lists solely in-frame clones and lacks some. Of roughly 200,000 clones listed, around three quarters were seen once; the top ten hold approximately 0.7%. Input material: PBMCs. The source of these receptors is a middle-aged woman in good health and CMV-seronegative.

This chain joins TRBV5-1 and TRBJ2-1; 13 positions agree with TRBD2. V trimming: 4 bases; J trimming: 9 bases; junction bases outside the gene matches: 10. There are 16 residues in the CDR3. CDR1 is SGHRS, CDR2 YFSETQ, per germline. DNA for the CDR3: TGCGCCAGCAGCCAGGACGTCGGGACTAGCGGGGTTGAGCAGTTCTTC. Amino acid sequence: CASSQDVGTSGVEQFF.

There are a few counts of this clone. The chain carries TRBV2 and TRBJ1-5; D is undetermined. Germline V gene data show CDR1 as SNHLY and CDR2 as FYNNEI. The CDR3 has 12 amino acids. With 6 bases removed from V and 5 bases from J, the gap between germline ends came to 8 bases. The DNA of the CDR3 is TGTGCCAGCAGGGAGGCGGATCAGCCCCAGCATTTT. Protein sequence: CASREADQPQHF.

In this sample, this clone turned up a few times. The V and J genes are TRBV16 and TRBJ1-5, with D uncertain. Looked up from germline, CDR1 is KGHSY and CDR2 is FQNENV. The CDR3 is 12 residues long. The germline V and J ends were trimmed by 6 bases and 4 bases, with 7 bases remaining between them. CDR3 protein: CASSGGNQPQHF. The CDR3, as DNA: TGTGCCAGCAGTGGCGGGAATCAGCCCCAGCATTTT.

This clone was recorded once. V gene TRBV18 combines with J gene TRBJ2-3, with TRBD2 matching 7 bases. Germline assignment: CDR1 KGHSH and CDR2 LQKENI. V lost 4 bases to trimming and J lost 0 bases; unmatched junction nucleotides: 4. CDR3 size: 15 residues. In DNA, the CDR3 is TGTGCCAGCTCACTAAATAGCGGGAGCACAGATACGCAGTATTTT. Its protein is CASSLNSGSTDTQYF. Looking up the rest from reference TRBV18 and TRBJ2-3 gives the full variable domain: NAGVMQNPRHLVRRRGQEARLRCSPMKGHSHVYWYRQLPEEGLKFMVYLQKENIIDESGMPKERFSAEFPKEGPSILRIQQVVRGDSAAYFCASSLNSGSTDTQYFGPGTRLTVL.

This chain joins TRBV10-2 and TRBJ1-2; D might be TRBD1 (5 bases). CDR3 size: 13 residues. V was pared by 4 bases and J by 4 bases, with 10 bases between. Germline assignment: CDR1 WSHSY and CDR2 SAAADI. The CDR3 DNA sequence: TGCGCCAGCAGTGCGGGGGACCGCTATGGCTACACCTTC. This translates into CASSAGDRYGYTF.

This rearrangement joins TRBV5-1 to TRBJ1-3; tentatively, D is TRBD1 (5 bases). In germline, CDR1 is SGHRS, CDR2 YFSETQ. With 1 base removed from V and 0 bases from J, the gap between germline ends came to 17 bases. This CDR3 is built from 18 residues. The CDR3 sequence: CASSLRAGTSRSGNTIYF. Written as DNA, the CDR3 is TGCGCCAGCAGCTTGAGAGCGGGGACGTCACGCTCTGGAAACACCATATATTTT.

This clone has a handful of counts. The chain carries TRBV6-1 and TRBJ1-3, with a tentative D call TRBD1 (5 bases). Per germline, CDR1 MNHNS and CDR2 SASEGT. V was pared by 8 bases and J by 0 bases, with 14 bases between. The CDR3 consists of 15 residues. CDR3 DNA sequence: TGTGCCAGCGGGCTTTGGGGCCCCTCTGGAAACACCATATATTTT. Amino acid sequence: CASGLWGPSGNTIYF.

The V and J genes are TRBV4-1 and TRBJ2-6, with D possibly TRBD1 on 5 matching bases. The V end was cut by 1 base, the J end by 0 bases, with 19 bases between. The CDR3 has 20 residues. The V gene's germline CDR1 is MGHRA and CDR2 YSYEKL. The CDR3 reads CASSQAVVGHRASGANVLTF. The CDR3 nucleotides read TGCGCCAGCAGCCAAGCAGTTGTTGGACACCGAGCCTCTGGGGCCAACGTCCTGACTTTC.

V usage is TRBV28 and J usage is TRBJ2-1; 8 bases are a match to TRBD1. CDR1 MDHEN and CDR2 SYDVKM come from the germline V gene. The CDR3 contains 15 residues. V lost 1 base and J lost 3; bases outside the gene matches: 2. CDR3 coding DNA: TGTGCCAGCAGTTTATATGGACAGGGCTACAATGAGCAGTTCTTC. Its protein is CASSLYGQGYNEQFF.

J is TRBJ2-5 and V is TRBV2; possible D gene TRBD1, 6 bases. Trimming took off 8 bases at V and 1 base at J, with 11 bases between the two ends. The CDR3 runs 13 residues. CDR1 SNHLY and CDR2 FYNNEI come from the germline V gene. The CDR3 spells CASVRDTQETQYF. In DNA, the CDR3 is TGTGCCAGCGTCCGGGACACCCAAGAGACCCAGTACTTC.

The genes are TRBV6-1 and TRBJ2-7; possibly TRBD1 for D (6 bases). Trimming removed 8 bases from V and 2 bases from J, with 10 bases in between. The CDR3 totals 12 residues. Germline lookup yields CDR1 MNHNS and CDR2 SASEGT. The CDR3 is CASGTGTYEQYF. CDR3 DNA sequence: TGTGCCAGCGGTACAGGGACCTACGAGCAGTACTTC.

Regarding this clone: The junction does not match germline at one end; this may be a read error. This sequence joins TRBV5-4 and TRBJ2-5; D call uncertain. Germline CDR1 SGHNT, CDR2 YYREEE (reference sequence). There are 11 residues in the CDR3. CDR3 sequence (DNA): TGTGCCACCAGCTCCGCAGGAACCCAGTACTTC. Encoded protein: CATSSAGTQYF.

This clone was recorded only once. The gene calls are TRBV6-5 and TRBJ1-1, with a tentative D call TRBD1 (5 bases). The V and J ends lost 2 bases and 4 bases respectively, with 8 bases between them. The CDR3 is 13 residues long. Germline V lookup: CDR1 MNHEY, CDR2 SVGAGI. CDR3 sequence: CASSYRGSTEAFF. CDR3 sequence (DNA): TGTGCCAGCAGTTACCGGGGGAGCACTGAAGCTTTCTTT.

As for this clone: At the DNA level, this CDR3 is encoded by other sequences in the same sample as well. The chain couples TRBV7-8 to TRBJ2-7; 9 nucleotides align to TRBD1. CDR3 length: 14 residues. The ends lost 2 bases at V and 6 bases at J; junction bases unmatched: 5. The germline V gene encodes CDR1 SGHVS and CDR2 FQNEAQ. CDR3 DNA: TGTGCCAGCAGCTTACCGGGACAGGGATCCGAGCAGTACTTC. It is translated as CASSLPGQGSEQYF.

In this sample, this clone turned up once. The genes are TRBV6-5 and TRBJ2-7; possible D gene TRBD2, 6 bases. This CDR3 contains 14 residues. V shed 1 base and J shed 4 bases, with 11 bases lying between them. From germline, CDR1 is MNHEY and CDR2 SVGAGI. The CDR3 DNA reads TGTGCCAGCAGTTACTTGACTAGACCTTACGAGCAGTACTTC. It is translated as CASSYLTRPYEQYF.

The gene calls are TRBV30 and TRBJ1-1; a possible D gene is TRBD1 (6 bases). Between the trimmed V and J ends, which lost 0 bases and 1 base, there was a span of 9 bases. This CDR3 region has 14 residues. CDR1 and CDR2 (germline): GTSNPN, SVGIG (reference sequence). In nucleotides, the CDR3 is TGTGCCTGGAGTGTCGGACAGCAGAACACTGAAGCTTTCTTT. This codes for CAWSVGQQNTEAFF.

This clone came up a few times. The genes are TRBV2 and TRBJ1-4; tentative D call: TRBD1 (6 bases). Germline CDR1 and CDR2: SNHLY and FYNNEI. V was pared by 2 bases and J by 10 bases, with 17 bases between. This CDR3 is 15 amino acids long. The CDR3 DNA follows: TGTGCCAGCAGTGAATTGGGGACAACGTTTCTAAAACTGTTTTTT. Its translation: CASSELGTTFLKLFF.

This chain connects TRBV9 to TRBJ2-3, with TRBD2 matching 11 bases. Looked up from germline, CDR1 is SGDLS and CDR2 is YYNGEE. The CDR3 has 16 amino acids. The V gene end was trimmed by 4 bases and the J gene end by 2 bases; junction bases not matched to a gene: 6. CDR3 region: CASSPQLAGVTDTQYF. The CDR3, as DNA: TGTGCCAGCAGCCCGCAACTAGCGGGAGTCACAGATACGCAGTATTTT. Complete variable domain (other parts from reference TRBV9 and TRBJ2-3): DSGVTQTPKHLITATGQRVTLRCSPRSGDLSVYWYQQSLDQGLQFLIQYYNGEERAKGNILERFSAQQFPDLHSELNLSSLELGDSALYFCASSPQLAGVTDTQYFGPGTRLTVL.

The chain employs TRBV5-1 and TRBJ2-1, with TRBD2 matching 9 bases. With V trimmed by 7 bases and J by 3 bases, 5 bases remained unmatched. Germline assignment: CDR1 SGHRS and CDR2 YFSETQ. The CDR3 totals 14 residues. The CDR3, as DNA: TGCGCCAGCGGGGGGCGGGAGGGCTACAATGAGCAGTTCTTC. Its translation: CASGGREGYNEQFF.

CDR3 nucleotide sequence: TGTGCCAGCAGTCGGGCTAGCGGGAGGGTGCACACGCAGTATTTT. This translates into CASSRASGRVHTQYF. The genes are TRBV28 and TRBJ2-3, with 12 bases aligning to TRBD2. Per germline, CDR1 MDHEN and CDR2 SYDVKM. The CDR3 runs to 15 residues. The junction had 9 bases not matched to a gene; V was cut back by 5 bases and J by 9 bases.

The chain uses TRBV28 and TRBJ2-7, with 9 bases identical to TRBD1. Germline assignment: CDR1 MDHEN and CDR2 SYDVKM. The CDR3 runs 15 residues. The V gene end was trimmed by 3 bases and the J gene end by 7 bases; junction bases not matched to a gene: 10. The CDR3 region is CASSFPGQGHREQYF. The CDR3 nucleotides read TGTGCCAGCAGTTTTCCGGGACAGGGTCATAGGGAGCAGTACTTC.

This clone has only a few counts. The chain is built from TRBV6-1 and TRBJ1-6, with TRBD1 as a possible D gene (6 bases). The V end lost 9 bases, the J end lost 7 bases, and 16 bases lay between the germline ends. Germline V gene sequence: CDR1 MNHNS, CDR2 SASEGT. This CDR3 comprises 14 residues. The CDR3 DNA sequence: TGTGCCAGTGGGATGGGGGCGCGGAATTCACCCCTCCACTTT. This codes for CASGMGARNSPLHF.

The chain recombines TRBV7-3 with TRBJ2-3, with a possible D match to TRBD1 (6 bases). This CDR3 is 14 amino acids long. Trimming removed 6 bases at V and 2 bases at J, with 12 bases between. Germline V gene lookup returns CDR1 SGHTA and CDR2 FQGTGA. The CDR3 sequence: CASSVGGYTDTQYF. Written as DNA, the CDR3 is TGTGCCAGCAGTGTAGGGGGTTACACAGATACGCAGTATTTT.